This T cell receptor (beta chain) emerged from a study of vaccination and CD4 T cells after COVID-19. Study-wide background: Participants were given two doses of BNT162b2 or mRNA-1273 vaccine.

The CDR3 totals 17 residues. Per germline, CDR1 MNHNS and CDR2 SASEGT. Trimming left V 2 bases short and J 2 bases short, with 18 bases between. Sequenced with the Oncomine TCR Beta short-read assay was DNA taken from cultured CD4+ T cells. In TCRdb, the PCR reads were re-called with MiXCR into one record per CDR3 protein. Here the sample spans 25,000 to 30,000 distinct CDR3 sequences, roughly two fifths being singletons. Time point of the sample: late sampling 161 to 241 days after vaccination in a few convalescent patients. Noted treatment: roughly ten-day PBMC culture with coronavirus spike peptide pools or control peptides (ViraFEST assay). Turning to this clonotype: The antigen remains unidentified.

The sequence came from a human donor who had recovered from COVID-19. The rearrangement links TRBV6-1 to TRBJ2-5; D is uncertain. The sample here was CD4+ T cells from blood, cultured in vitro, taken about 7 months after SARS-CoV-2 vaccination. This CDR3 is CASSELGGETFQETQYF. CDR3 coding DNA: TGTGCCAGCAGTGAATTGGGCGGCGAGACCTTTCAAGAGACCCAGTACTTC.